This paragraph reports one T cell receptor beta chain. It lacks a known antigen. Base qualities were left out, and no much larger clone turns up one base away. Separate from the roughly 630-subject first cohort, the validation cohort of 120 subjects was the group to which the donors belonged. The library was made by the immunoSEQ multiplex PCR assay. Concerning the study's data processing: To diagnose cytomegalovirus status from the catalog of TCR beta chain sequences, a statistical classification framework was built. TCRdb limited this immuneACCESS table to in-frame rearrangements with V and J called. A share of clones is missing; checked studies link under half to unresolved V genes, and the rest is unexplained. The DNA was the basis for D and trimming; V, J and clone size are from that table. Present in this sample are around 60,000 clones, 95% of which were seen just once. Approximately 6% of the sample is held by the ten biggest clonotypes.

This entry is derived from a study of cytomegalovirus exposure and HLA in healthy donors (dated by TCRdb to about 2017). For the wider study: The 700 or so repertoires of the first cohort and the 120 validation repertoires were produced on the same platform, according to a later analysis. The study aimed to test whether signatures of past pathogen exposure could be identified by cataloging public T cell receptors. A separate validation cohort of about 110 different subjects was used in addition to the roughly 720-subject first cohort. To predict cytomegalovirus infection status, the study combined high-throughput TCR immunosequencing, statistical association of individual TCRs with disease status, and machine learning.

After removal of 3 bases from V and 2 bases from J, the junction retains 7 bases not matched to a gene. CDR1 and CDR2, per the germline V gene (reference sequence), are LNHDA and SQIVND. Taken from cysteine to phenylalanine, the CDR3 has 16 residues. Only the CDR3 region is kept as DNA, spanning 48 bases read in frame from base 1. Study-wide conclusions, independent of this receptor: A total of about 150 TCR beta chains were listed by the study as associated with cytomegalovirus. Most TCR sequences were seen in very few donors, while some public TCRs were found in many individuals. A few of the identified cytomegalovirus-associated TCR beta chains were confirmed in vitro to be specific for cytomegalovirus antigens. In a later analysis, TCRs clustered in the first cohort were found to also tend to co-occur in the 100 to 150 validation repertoires, with around 94% of cluster scores above 0. All 120 or so repertoires were used to score co-occurrence in the validation cohort in a later analysis, because that analysis had no HLA typing for the cohort. It was suggested by the authors that the approach could potentially be generalized to other disease states and immunological phenotypes. The classifier was reported to diagnose cytomegalovirus status with high specificity and sensitivity in both the original cohort and the validation cohort.

This sequence originates from a woman under 30 in good health and CMV-seropositive. The sequencing input was PBMCs. Here the chain combines TRBV19 and TRBJ2-3; 8 nucleotides in the junction match TRBD2. The CDR3 here reads CASSIDSGAATDTQYF. Here is the DNA: TGTGCCAGTAGTATCGATAGCGGGGCCGCCACAGATACGCAGTATTTT.